This T cell receptor beta chain was sequenced for a study of CD4+ T cells in melanoma. Study-wide results and limits: Diverse differentiation states were reported for melanoma neoantigen-specific CD4+ T cells. A reported correlation linked neoantigen-specific CD4+ T cells to CD8+, macrophage and B cell function.

Generated by immunoSEQ multiplex PCR, the TCRdb table keeps only in-frame clones and is missing some. The sample records over 45,000 clones, 60% to 80% being singletons. The CDR3 runs to 15 residues. The trim removed 7 bases at V and 2 bases at J, leaving 6 bases unmatched. The germline V gene has CDR1 MNHEY and CDR2 SVGAGI. This clone was picked up one time. Its specificity is unknown. Sequenced material: tumor tissue. The source of this sequence is a human donor with melanoma. The V gene is TRBV6-5, the J gene TRBJ2-4; 9 nucleotides agree with TRBD2. The CDR3: CASKSGGLTKNIQYF. The CDR3 bases are TGTGCCAGCAAAAGCGGGGGGCTAACCAAAAACATTCAGTACTTC.